This T cell receptor beta chain appears in the sequencing data of a study of blood T cells in healthy people across ages. General study points: Age brought a roughly linear fall in TCR beta diversity measured per million T cells.

The authors ran a second PCR of roughly 7 to 11 cycles using a sample-barcoded 5' primer and a J-beta primer mix. MiXCR, applied by TCRdb to the 5' RACE reads, yields one record per CDR3 protein. The data hold 1.8 million or so distinct CDR3 sequences, with around 40% observed a single time. As regards this clonotype: Its antigen is as yet unknown.

The sample comprised blood. The receptor's source is a human donor in good health.

This CDR3 reads CASSFPRRKTYEQYF. The CDR3 DNA reads TGTGCCAGCAGTTTTCCCCGACGGAAAACCTACGAGCAGTACTTC. The V and J genes are TRBV27 and TRBJ2-7; no reliable D call. The germline CDR1 and CDR2 sequences are MNHEY and SMNVEV (reference sequence). The CDR3 extends over 15 amino acids. The ends were cut back, 3 bases at V and 2 bases at J, with 14 bases in the middle.